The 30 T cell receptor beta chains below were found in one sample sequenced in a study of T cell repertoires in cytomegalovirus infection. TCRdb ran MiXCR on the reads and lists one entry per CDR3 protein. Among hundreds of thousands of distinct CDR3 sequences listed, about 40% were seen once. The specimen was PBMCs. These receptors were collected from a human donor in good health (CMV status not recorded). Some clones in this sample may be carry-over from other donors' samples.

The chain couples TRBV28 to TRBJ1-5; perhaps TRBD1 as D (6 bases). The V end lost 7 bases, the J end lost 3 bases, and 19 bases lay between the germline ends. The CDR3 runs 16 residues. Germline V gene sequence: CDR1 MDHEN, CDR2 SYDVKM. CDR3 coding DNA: TGTGCCAGCACCGAGCCCGACAGGCGCCTCAATCAGCCCCAGCATTTT. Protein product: CASTEPDRRLNQPQHF.

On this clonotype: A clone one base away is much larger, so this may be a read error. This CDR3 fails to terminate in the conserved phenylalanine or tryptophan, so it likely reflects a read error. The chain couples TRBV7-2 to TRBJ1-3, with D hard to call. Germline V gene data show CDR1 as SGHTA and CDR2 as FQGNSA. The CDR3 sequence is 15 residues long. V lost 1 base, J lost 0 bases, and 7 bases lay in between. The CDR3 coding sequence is TGTGCCAGCAGCTTAGGGTCAACCTCTGGAAACACCATATATTGT. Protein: CASSLGSTSGNTIYC.

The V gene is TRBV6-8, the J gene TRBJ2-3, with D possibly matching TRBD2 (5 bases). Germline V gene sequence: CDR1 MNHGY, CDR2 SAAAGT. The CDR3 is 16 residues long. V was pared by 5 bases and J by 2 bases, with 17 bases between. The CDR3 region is CASSPDVCGFTDTQYF. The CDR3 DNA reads TGTGCCAGCAGTCCCGACGTATGCGGGTTCACAGATACGCAGTATTTT.

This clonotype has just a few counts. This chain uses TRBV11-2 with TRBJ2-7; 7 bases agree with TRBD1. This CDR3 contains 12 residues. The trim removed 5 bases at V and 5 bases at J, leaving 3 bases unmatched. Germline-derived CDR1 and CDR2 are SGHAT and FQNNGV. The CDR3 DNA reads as TGTGCCAGCAGCCAACAGGGGCACGAGCAGTACTTC. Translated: CASSQQGHEQYF.

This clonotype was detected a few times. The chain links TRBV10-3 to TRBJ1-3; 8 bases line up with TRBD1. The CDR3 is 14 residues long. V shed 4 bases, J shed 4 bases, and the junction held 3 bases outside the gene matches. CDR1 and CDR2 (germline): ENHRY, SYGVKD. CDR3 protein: CAISGTGKGNTIYF. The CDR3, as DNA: TGTGCCATCAGTGGGACAGGGAAAGGAAACACCATATATTTT.

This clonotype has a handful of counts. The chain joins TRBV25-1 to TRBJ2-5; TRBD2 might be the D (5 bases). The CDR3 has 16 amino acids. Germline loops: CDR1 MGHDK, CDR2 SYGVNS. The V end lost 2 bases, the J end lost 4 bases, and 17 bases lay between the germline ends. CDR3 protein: CASSEPGVTFGETQYF. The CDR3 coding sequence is TGTGCCAGCAGTGAACCCGGGGTGACGTTTGGAGAGACCCAGTACTTC.

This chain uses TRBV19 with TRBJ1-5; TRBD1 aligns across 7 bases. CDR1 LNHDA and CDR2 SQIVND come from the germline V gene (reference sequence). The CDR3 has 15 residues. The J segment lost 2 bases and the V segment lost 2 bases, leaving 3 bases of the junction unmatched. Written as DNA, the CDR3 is TGTGCCAGTAGTATATACAGGGGACGCAATCAGCCCCAGCATTTT. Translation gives CASSIYRGRNQPQHF.

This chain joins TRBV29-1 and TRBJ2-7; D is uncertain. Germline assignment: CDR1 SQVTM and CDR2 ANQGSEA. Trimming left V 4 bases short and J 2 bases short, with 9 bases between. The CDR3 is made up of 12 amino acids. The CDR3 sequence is CSVGGEAYEQYF. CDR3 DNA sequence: TGCAGCGTTGGTGGGGAAGCCTACGAGCAGTACTTC.

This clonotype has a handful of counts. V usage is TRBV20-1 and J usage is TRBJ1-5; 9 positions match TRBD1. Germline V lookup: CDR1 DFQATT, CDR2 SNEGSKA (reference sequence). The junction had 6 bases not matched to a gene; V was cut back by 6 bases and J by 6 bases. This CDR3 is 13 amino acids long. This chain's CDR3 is CSASGTGIQPQHF. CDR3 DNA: TGCAGTGCATCCGGGACAGGGATTCAGCCCCAGCATTTT.

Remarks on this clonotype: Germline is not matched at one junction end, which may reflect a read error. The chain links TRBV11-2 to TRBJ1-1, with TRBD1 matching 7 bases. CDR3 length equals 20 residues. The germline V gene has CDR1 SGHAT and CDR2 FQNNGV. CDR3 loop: CASSLAQLKGAPAMNAEAFF. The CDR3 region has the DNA TGTGCCAGCAGCTTGGCACAGCTGAAGGGGGCTCCAGCGATGAACGCTGAAGCTTTCTTT.

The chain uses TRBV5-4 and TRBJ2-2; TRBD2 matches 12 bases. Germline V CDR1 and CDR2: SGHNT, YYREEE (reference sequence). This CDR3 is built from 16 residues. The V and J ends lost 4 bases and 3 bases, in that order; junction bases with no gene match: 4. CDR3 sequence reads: CASSHRLAGDTGELFF. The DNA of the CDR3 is TGTGCCAGCAGCCACAGACTAGCGGGGGACACCGGGGAGCTGTTTTTT.

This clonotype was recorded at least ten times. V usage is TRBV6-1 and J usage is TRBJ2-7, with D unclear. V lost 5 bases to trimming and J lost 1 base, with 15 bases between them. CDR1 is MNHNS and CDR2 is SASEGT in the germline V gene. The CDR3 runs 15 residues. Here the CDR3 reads CASSPGWDSSYEQYF. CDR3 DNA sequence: TGTGCCAGCAGTCCCGGATGGGATTCGTCCTACGAGCAGTACTTC.

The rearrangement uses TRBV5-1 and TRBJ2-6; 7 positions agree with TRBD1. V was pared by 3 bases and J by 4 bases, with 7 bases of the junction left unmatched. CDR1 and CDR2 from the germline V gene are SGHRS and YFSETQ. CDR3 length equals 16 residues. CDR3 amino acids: CASSSQGGAGANVLTF. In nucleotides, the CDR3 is TGCGCCAGCAGCTCTCAAGGGGGCGCCGGGGCCAACGTCCTGACTTTC.

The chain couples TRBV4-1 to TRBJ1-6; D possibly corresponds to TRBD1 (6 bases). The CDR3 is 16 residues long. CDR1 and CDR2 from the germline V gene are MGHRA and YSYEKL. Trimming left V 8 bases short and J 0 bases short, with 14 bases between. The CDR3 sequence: CASSTPGASYNSPLHF. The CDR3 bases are TGCGCCAGCTCAACACCGGGGGCCTCCTATAATTCACCCCTCCACTTT.

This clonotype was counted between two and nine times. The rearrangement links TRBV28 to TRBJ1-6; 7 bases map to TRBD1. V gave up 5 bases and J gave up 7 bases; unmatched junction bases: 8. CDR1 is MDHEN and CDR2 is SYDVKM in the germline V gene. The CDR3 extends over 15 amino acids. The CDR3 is CASSPQGNGNSPLHF. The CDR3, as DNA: TGTGCCAGCAGTCCACAGGGGAATGGGAATTCACCCCTCCACTTT.

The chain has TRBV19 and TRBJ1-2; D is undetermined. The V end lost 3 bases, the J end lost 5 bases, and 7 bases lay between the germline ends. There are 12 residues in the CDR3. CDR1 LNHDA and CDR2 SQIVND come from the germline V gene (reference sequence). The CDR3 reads CASSMTPYGYTF. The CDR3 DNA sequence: TGTGCCAGTAGTATGACCCCATATGGCTACACCTTC.

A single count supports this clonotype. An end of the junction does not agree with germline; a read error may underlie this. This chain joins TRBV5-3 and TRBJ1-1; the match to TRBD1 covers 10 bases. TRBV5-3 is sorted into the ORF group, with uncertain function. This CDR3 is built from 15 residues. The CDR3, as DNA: TGTGCCAGCAGCTCGGAAGGGACAGGGGAGACTGAAGCTTTCTTT. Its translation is CASSSEGTGETEAFF.

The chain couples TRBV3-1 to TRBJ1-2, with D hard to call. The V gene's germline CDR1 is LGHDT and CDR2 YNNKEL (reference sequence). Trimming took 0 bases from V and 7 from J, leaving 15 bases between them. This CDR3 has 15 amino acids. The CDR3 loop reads CASSQDMTVAGGYTF. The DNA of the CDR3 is TGTGCCAGCAGCCAAGATATGACCGTTGCAGGTGGCTACACCTTC.

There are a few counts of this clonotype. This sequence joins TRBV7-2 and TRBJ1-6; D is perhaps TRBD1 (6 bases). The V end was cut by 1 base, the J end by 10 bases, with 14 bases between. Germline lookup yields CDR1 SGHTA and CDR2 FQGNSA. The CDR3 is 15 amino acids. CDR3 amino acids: CASSLGSLQGSPLHF. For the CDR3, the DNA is TGTGCCAGCAGCTTAGGGTCCCTACAGGGCTCACCCCTCCACTTT.

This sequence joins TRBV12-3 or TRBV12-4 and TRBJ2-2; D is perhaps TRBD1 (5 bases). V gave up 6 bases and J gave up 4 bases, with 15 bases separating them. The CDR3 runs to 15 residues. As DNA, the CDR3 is TGTGCCAGCAGCAATTCAGGGCTGGCCACCGGGGAGCTGTTTTTT. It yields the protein CASSNSGLATGELFF.

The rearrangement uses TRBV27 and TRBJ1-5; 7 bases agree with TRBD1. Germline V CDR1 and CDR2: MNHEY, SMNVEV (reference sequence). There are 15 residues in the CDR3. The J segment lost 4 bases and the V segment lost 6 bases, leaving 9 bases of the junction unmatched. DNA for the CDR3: TGTGCCAGCAGCGGGGAGGGGGCGACGAATCAGCCCCAGCATTTT. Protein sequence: CASSGEGATNQPQHF.

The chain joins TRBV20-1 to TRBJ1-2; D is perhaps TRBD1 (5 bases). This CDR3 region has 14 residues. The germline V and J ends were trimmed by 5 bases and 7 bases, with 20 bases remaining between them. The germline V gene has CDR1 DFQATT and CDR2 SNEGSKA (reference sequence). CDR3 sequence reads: CSAREGRTMSGYTF. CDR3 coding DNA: TGCAGTGCTCGTGAGGGACGGACGATGAGTGGCTACACCTTC.

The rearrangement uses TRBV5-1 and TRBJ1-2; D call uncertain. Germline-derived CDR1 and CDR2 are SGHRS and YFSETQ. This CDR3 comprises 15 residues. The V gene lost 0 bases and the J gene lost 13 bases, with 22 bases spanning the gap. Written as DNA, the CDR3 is TGCGCCAGCAGCTTGGACAGCGTTTGGTACTCAGGCCCCACCTTC. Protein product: CASSLDSVWYSGPTF. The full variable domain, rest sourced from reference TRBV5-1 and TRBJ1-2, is KAGVTQTPRYLIKTRGQQVTLSCSPISGHRSVSWYQQTPGQGLQFLFEYFSETQRNKGNFPGRFSGRQFSNSRSEMNVSTLELGDSALYLCASSLDSVWYSGPTFGSGTRLTVV.

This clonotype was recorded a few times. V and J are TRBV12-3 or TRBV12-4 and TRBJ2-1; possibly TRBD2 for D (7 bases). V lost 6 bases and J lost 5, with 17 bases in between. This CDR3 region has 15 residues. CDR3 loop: CASSPGWGGHNEQFF. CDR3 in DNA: TGTGCCAGCAGCCCCGGTTGGGGGGGCCACAATGAGCAGTTCTTC.

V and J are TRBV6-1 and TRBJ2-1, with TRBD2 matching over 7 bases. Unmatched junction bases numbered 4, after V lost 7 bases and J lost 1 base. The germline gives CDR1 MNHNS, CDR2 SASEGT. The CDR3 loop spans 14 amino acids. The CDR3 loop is CASNGGGSYNEQFF. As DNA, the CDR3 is TGTGCCAGCAATGGCGGGGGTTCCTACAATGAGCAGTTCTTC.

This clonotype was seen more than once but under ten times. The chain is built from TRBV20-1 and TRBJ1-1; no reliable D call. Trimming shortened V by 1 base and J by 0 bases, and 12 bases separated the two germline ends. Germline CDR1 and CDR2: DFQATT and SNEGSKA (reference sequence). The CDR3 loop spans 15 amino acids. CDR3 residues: CSARGQWGMNTEAFF. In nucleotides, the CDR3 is TGCAGTGCTAGAGGCCAGTGGGGAATGAACACTGAAGCTTTCTTT.

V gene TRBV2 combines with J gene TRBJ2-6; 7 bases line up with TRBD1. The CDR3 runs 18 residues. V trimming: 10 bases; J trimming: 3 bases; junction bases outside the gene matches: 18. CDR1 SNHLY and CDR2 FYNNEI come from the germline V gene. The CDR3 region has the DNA TGTGCCATCAGAGATAGGACAGGCCCTCTTTTTGGGGCCAACGTCCTGACTTTC. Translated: CAIRDRTGPLFGANVLTF.

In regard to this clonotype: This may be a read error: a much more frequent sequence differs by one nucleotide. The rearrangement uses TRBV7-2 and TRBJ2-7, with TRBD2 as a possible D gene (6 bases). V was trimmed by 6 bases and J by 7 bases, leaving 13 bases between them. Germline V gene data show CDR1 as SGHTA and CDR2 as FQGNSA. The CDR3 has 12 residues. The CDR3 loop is CTSRNGGWEQYF. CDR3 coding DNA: TGTACCAGCAGGAATGGGGGGTGGGAGCAGTACTTC. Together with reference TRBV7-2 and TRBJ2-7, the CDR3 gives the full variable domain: GAGVSQSPSNKVTEKGKDVELRCDPISGHTALYWYRQSLGQGLEFLIYFQGNSAPDKSGLPSDRFSAERTGGSVSTLTIQRTQQEDSAVYLCTSRNGGWEQYFGPGTRLTVT.

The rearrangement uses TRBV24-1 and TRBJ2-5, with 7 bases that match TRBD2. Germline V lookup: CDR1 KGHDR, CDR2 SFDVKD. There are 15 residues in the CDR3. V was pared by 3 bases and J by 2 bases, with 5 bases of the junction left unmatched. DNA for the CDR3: TGTGCCACCAGTGATACTAGCGCACTTCAAGAGACCCAGTACTTC. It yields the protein CATSDTSALQETQYF.

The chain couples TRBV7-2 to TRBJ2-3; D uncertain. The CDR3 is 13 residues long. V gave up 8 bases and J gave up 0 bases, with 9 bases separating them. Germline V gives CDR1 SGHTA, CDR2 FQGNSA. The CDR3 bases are TGTGCCAGCCGCGAAGACAGCACAGATACGCAGTATTTT. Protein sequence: CASREDSTDTQYF.